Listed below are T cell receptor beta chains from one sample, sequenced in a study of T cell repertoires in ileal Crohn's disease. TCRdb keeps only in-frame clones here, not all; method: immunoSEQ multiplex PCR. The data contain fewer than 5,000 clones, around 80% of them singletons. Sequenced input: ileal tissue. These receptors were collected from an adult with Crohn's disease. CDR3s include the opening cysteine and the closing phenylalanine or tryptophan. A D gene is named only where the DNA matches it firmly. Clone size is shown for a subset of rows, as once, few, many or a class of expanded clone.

CASSPLRQGRDEQFF,TGTGCCAGCTCACCCCTTCGACAGGGGCGCGATGAGCAGTTCTTC,15,TRBV18,-,TRBJ2-1,TRBD1
CASSPLGRPDYGYTF,TGCGCCAGCAGCCCTTTGGGCAGACCTGACTATGGCTACACCTTC,15,TRBV4-1,-,TRBJ1-2,-
CASSPRQGTSYGYTF,TGTGCCAGCAGCCCGAGACAGGGAACCTCCTATGGCTACACCTTC,15,TRBV7-6,-,TRBJ1-2,TRBD1
CASSYSRTGNSPLHF,TGTGCCAGCAGTTACTCGAGAACGGGTAATTCACCCCTCCACTTT,15,TRBV6-5,-,TRBJ1-6,-
CASSLGEYSNQPQHF,TGTGCCAGCAGTTTAGGAGAGTATAGCAATCAGCCCCAGCATTTT,15,TRBV28,-,TRBJ1-5,-
CASSSLSQGGEVFAFF,TGTGCCAGCAGCTCCCTCAGTCAGGGCGGAGAGGTGTTTGCTTTCTTT,16,TRBV11-3,-,TRBJ1-1,-
CASSLERGHNEQFF,TGTGCCAGCAGTTTAGAAAGGGGGCACAATGAGCAGTTCTTC,14,TRBV6-6,-,TRBJ2-1,TRBD1
CASSVHGGYSGNTIYF,TGTGCCAGCAGCGTACATGGAGGTTACTCTGGAAACACCATATATTTT,16,TRBV9,-,TRBJ1-3,-
CASSQIMDRSSPLHF,TGCGCCAGCAGCCAAATAATGGACAGGAGTTCACCCCTCCACTTT,15,TRBV5-1,-,TRBJ1-6,TRBD1
CASSQSIYWTPEPQYF,TGCGCCAGCAGTCAATCGATCTACTGGACTCCGGAGCCCCAGTACTTC,16,TRBV23-1,-,TRBJ2-5,-
CASSFDYRNEQYF,TGTGCCAGCAGCTTCGACTATCGGAACGAGCAGTACTTC,13,TRBV5-4,-,TRBJ2-7,-
CASSPLGGRGEKLFF,TGTGCCAGTAGTCCTCTTGGAGGGAGAGGCGAAAAACTGTTTTTT,15,TRBV19,-,TRBJ1-4,-
CASTLSLGRAYEQYF,TGTGCCAGCACTTTGTCTCTGGGCAGAGCCTACGAGCAGTACTTC,15,TRBV27,few,TRBJ2-7,-
CASSDRGIGYTF,TGTGCCAGCAGCGACAGGGGGATCGGCTACACCTTC,12,TRBV5-6,-,TRBJ1-2,TRBD1
CASNDPGGGSDTQYF,TGTGCCAGCAATGACCCCGGGGGTGGGTCAGATACGCAGTATTTT,15,TRBV2,-,TRBJ2-3,-
CATSPRQVNQPQHF,TGTGCCACCAGCCCCAGACAGGTTAATCAGCCCCAGCATTTT,14,TRBV15,few,TRBJ1-5,-
CASSPGQGSRTEAFF,TGCGCCAGCAGCCCTGGGCAGGGTTCGAGGACTGAAGCTTTCTTT,15,TRBV4-1,-,TRBJ1-1,-
CAWKRVNEKLFF,TGTGCCTGGAAGCGGGTTAATGAAAAACTGTTTTTT,12,TRBV30,-,TRBJ1-4,-
CASSYSTTGGNTIYF,TGTGCCAGCAGTTACTCTACGACAGGCGGAAACACCATATATTTT,15,TRBV6-5,-,TRBJ1-3,-
CASSLVGQRSSYEQYF,TGTGCCAGCAGCTTAGTCGGACAGAGGAGCTCCTACGAGCAGTACTTC,16,TRBV7-9,-,TRBJ2-7,-
CASSSAGRLYGYTF,TGTGCCAGCAGCTCCGCGGGACGGCTCTATGGCTACACCTTC,14,TRBV5-4,few,TRBJ1-2,-
CASSREGSLNTGELFF,TGTGCCAGCAGTCGGGAAGGGTCTTTGAACACCGGGGAGCTGTTTTTT,16,TRBV2,-,TRBJ2-2,-
CSVPRQGTDTQYF,TGCAGCGTTCCGAGACAGGGTACAGATACGCAGTATTTT,13,TRBV29-1,-,TRBJ2-3,TRBD1
CASSEETGKGDGYTF,TGTGCCAGCAGTGAAGAAACAGGGAAGGGAGATGGCTACACCTTC,15,TRBV6-1,-,TRBJ1-2,-
CASSSPLSSIYGYTF,TGTGCCAGCAGCTCCCCCCTTAGCTCTATCTATGGCTACACCTTC,15,TRBV7-9,few,TRBJ1-2,-
CASSASLETEAFF,TGTGCCAGCTCCGCCAGTCTGGAGACTGAAGCTTTCTTT,13,TRBV18,once,TRBJ1-1,-
CASSLLGQGNSPLHF,TGTGCCAGCAGCCTTCTGGGACAGGGGAATTCACCCCTCCACTTT,15,TRBV2,-,TRBJ1-6,TRBD1
CASSTRTGEYGYTF,TGCGCCAGCAGCACACGGACAGGGGAGTATGGCTACACCTTC,14,TRBV5-1,-,TRBJ1-2,TRBD1